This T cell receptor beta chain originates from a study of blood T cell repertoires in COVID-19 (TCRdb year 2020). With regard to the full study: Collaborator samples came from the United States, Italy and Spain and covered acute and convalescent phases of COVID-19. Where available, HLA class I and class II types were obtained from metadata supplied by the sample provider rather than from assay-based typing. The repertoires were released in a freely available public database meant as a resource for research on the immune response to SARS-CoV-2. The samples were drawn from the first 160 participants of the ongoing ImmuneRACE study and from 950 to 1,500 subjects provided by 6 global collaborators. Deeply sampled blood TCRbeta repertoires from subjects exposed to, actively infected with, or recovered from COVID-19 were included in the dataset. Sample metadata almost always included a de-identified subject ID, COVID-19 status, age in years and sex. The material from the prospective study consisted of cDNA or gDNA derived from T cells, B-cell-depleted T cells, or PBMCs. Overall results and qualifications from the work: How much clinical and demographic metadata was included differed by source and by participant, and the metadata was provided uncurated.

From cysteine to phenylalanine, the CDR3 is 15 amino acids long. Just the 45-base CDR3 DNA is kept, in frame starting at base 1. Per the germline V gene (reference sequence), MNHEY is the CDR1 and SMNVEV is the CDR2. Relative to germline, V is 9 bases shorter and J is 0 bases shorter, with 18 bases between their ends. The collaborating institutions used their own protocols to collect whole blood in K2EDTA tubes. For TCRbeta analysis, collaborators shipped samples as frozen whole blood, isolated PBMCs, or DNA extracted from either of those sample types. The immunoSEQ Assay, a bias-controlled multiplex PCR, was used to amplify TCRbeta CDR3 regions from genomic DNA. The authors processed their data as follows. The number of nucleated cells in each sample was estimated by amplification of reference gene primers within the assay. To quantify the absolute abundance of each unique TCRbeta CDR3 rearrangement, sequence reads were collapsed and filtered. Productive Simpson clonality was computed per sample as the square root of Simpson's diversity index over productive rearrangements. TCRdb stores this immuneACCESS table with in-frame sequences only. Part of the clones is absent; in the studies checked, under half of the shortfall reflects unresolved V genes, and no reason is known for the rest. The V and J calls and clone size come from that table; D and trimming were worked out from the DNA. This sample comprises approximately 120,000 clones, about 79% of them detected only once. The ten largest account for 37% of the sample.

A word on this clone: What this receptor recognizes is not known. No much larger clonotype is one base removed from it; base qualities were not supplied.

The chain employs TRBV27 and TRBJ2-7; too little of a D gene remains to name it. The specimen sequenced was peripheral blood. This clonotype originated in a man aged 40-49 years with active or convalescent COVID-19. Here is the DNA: TGTGCCAGTTGGGCCCTACTGGAAAACTCCTACGAGCAGTACTTC. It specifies CASWALLENSYEQYF.